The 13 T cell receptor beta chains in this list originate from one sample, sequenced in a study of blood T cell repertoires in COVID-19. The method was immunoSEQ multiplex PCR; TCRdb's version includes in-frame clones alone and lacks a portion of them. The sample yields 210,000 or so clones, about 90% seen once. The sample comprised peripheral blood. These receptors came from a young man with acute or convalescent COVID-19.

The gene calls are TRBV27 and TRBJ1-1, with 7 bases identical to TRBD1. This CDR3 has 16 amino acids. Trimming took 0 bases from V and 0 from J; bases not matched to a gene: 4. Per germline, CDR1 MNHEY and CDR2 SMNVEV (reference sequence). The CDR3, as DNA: TGTGCCAGCAGTTTATCACCGGACAGGTTGAACACTGAAGCTTTCTTT. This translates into CASSLSPDRLNTEAFF.

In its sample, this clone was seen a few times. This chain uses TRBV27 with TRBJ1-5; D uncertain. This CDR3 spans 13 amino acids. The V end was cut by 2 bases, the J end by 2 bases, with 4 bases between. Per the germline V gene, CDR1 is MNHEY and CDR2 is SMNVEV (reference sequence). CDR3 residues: CASSLIGNQPQHF. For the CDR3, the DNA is TGTGCCAGCAGTTTAATAGGCAATCAGCCCCAGCATTTT.

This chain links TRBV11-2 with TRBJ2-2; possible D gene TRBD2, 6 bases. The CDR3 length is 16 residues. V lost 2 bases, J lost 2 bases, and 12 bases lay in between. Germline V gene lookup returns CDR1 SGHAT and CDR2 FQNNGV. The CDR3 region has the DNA TGTGCCAGCAGCTTAATGGGTAGCGGAAACACCGGGGAGCTGTTTTTT. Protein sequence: CASSLMGSGNTGELFF.

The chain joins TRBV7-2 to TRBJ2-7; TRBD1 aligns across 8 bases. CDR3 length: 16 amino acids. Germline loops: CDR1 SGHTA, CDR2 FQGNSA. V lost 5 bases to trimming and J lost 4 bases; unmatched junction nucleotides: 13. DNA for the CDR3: TGTGCCAGCAGCCATAGGACCGGGACAGGAGGTTACGAGCAGTACTTC. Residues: CASSHRTGTGGYEQYF.

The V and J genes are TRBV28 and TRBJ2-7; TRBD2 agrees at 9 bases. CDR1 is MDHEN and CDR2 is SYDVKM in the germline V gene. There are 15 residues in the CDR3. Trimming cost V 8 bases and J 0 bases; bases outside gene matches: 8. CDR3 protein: CASSRGGVSSYEQYF. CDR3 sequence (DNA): TGTGCCAGCTCACGCGGGGGGGTATCCTCCTACGAGCAGTACTTC.

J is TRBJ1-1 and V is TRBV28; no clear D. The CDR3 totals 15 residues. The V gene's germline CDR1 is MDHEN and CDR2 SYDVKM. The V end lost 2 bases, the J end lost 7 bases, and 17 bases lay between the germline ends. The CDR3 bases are TGTGCCAGCAGTTTAGCGGGCTCATCAGCCGGTGAAGCTTTCTTT. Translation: CASSLAGSSAGEAFF.

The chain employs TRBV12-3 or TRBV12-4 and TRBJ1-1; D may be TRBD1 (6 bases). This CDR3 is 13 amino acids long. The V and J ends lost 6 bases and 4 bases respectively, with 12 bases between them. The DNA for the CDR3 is TGTGCCAGCAGCCCCGACAGGACCACTGAAGCTTTCTTT. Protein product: CASSPDRTTEAFF.

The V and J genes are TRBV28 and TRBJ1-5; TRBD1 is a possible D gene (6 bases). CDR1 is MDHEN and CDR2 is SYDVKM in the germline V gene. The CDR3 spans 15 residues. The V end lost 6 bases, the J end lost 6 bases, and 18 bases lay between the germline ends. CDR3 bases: TGTGCCAGCAGACTAGGTCCAGGGGAGAGTCAGCCCCAGCATTTT. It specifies CASRLGPGESQPQHF.

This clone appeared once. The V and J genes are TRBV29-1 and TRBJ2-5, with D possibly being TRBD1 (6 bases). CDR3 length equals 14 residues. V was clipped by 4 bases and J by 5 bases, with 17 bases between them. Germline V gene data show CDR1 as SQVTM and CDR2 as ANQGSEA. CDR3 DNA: TGCAGCGTTGGATCCTCAGGGGCGGCGGAGACCCAGTACTTC. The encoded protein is CSVGSSGAAETQYF.

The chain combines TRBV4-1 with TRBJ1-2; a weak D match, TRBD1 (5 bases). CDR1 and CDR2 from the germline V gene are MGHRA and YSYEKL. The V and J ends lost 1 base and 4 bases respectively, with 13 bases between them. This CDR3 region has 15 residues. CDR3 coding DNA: TGCGCCAGCAGCCAAGTGGGGCAGCCTCTCTATGGCTACACCTTC. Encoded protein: CASSQVGQPLYGYTF.

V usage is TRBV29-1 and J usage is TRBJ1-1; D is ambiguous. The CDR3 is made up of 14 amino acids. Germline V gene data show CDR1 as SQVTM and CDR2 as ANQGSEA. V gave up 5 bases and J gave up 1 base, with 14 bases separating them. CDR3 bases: TGCAGCGTTAACCAAGCCGGCGGGAACACTGAAGCTTTCTTT. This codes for CSVNQAGGNTEAFF. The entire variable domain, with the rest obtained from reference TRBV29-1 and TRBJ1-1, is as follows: SAVISQKPSRDICQRGTSLTIQCQVDSQVTMMFWYRQQPGQSLTLIATANQGSEATYESGFVIDKFPISRPNLTFSTLTVSNMSPEDSSIYLCSVNQAGGNTEAFFGQGTRLTVV.

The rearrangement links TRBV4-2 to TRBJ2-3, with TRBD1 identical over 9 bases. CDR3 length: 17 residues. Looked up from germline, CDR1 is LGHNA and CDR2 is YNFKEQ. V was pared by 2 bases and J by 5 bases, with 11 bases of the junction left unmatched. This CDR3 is CASSQTQGGQGRDTQYF. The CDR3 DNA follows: TGTGCCAGCAGCCAAACCCAGGGGGGACAGGGCCGAGATACGCAGTATTTT.

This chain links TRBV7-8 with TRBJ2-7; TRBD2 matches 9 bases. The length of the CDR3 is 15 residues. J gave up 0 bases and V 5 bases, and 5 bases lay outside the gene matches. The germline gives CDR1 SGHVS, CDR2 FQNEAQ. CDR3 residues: CASSETSGLSYEQYF. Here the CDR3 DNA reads TGTGCCAGCAGCGAGACTAGCGGTCTCTCCTACGAGCAGTACTTC.